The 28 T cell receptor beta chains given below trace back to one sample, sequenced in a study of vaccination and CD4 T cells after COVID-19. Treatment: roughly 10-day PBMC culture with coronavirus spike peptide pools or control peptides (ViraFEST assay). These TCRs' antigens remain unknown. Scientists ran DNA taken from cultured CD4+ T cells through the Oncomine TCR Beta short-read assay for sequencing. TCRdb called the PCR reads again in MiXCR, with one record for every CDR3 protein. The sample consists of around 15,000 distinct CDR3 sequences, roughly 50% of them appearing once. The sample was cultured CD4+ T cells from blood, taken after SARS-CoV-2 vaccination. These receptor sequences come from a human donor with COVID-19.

The CDR3 nucleotides are TGTGCCAGCAGCCTCATGGGGGGGGGGCTCAGAGAGACCCAGTACTTC. Its translation is CASSLMGGGLRETQYF. The chain combines TRBV7-2 with TRBJ2-5, with a tentative D call TRBD2 (7 bases). CDR1 and CDR2 from the germline V gene are SGHTA and FQGNSA. The V gene lost 5 bases and the J gene lost 4 bases, with 20 bases spanning the gap. This CDR3 spans 16 amino acids.

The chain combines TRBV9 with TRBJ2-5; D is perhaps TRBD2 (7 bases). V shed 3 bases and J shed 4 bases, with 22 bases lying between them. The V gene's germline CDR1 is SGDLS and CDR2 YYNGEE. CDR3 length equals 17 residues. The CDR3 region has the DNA TGTGCCAGCAGCGCGACGATTGGAGGGGGGGCCGGAGAGACCCAGTACTTC. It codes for CASSATIGGGAGETQYF.

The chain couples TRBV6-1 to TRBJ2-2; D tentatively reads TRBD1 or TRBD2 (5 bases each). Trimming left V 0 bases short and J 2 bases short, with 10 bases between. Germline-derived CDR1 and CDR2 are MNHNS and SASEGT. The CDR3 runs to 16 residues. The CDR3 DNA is TGTGCCAGCAGTGAAGCCTGGGGGTCAAACACCGGGGAGCTGTTTTTT. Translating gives CASSEAWGSNTGELFF.

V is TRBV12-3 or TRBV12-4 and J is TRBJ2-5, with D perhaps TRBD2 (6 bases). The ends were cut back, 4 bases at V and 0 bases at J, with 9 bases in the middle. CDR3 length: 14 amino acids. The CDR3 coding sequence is TGTGCCAGCAGTTACCGCGGGGACCAAGAGACCCAGTACTTC. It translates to CASSYRGDQETQYF.

The DNA of the CDR3 is TGCAGTGCTAGATTGACAGGGCCAGAGACCCAGTACTTC. Its translation is CSARLTGPETQYF. The rearrangement joins TRBV20-1 to TRBJ2-5, with 7 nucleotides matching TRBD1. V dropped 2 bases and J dropped 4; count of bases not matched to a gene: 4. This CDR3 has 13 amino acids. Germline lookup yields CDR1 DFQATT and CDR2 SNEGSKA (reference sequence).

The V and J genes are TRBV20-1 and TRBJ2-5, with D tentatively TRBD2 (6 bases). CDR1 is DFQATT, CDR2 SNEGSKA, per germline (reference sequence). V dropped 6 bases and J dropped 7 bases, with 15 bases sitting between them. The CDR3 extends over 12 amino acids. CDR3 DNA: TGCAGTGCCCAGACGGGGGATAGGACCCAGTACTTC. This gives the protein CSAQTGDRTQYF.

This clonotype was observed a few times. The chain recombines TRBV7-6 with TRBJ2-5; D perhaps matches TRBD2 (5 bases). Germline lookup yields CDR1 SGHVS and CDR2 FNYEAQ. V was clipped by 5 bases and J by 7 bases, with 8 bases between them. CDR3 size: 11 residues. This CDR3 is CASSGGGTQYF. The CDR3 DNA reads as TGTGCCAGCAGCGGAGGTGGGACCCAGTACTTC.

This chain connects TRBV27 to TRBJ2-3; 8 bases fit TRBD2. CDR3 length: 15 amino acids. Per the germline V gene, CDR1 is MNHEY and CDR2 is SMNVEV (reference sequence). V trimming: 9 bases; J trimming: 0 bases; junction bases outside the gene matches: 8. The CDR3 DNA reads TGTGCCAGTTCTCAGCGGGGGATTAGCACAGATACGCAGTATTTT. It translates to CASSQRGISTDTQYF.

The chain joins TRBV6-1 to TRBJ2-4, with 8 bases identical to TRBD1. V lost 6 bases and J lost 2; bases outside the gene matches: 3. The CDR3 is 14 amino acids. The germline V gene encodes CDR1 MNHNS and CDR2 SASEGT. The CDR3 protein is CASRDRVTKNIQYF. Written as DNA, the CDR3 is TGTGCCAGCAGGGACAGGGTGACCAAAAACATTCAGTACTTC.

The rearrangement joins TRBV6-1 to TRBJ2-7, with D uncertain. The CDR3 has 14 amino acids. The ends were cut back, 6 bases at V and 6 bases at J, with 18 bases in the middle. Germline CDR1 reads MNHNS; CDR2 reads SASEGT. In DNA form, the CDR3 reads TGTGCCAGCAGCCCGGACCGGCGGAATTCCGAGCAGTACTTC. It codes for CASSPDRRNSEQYF.

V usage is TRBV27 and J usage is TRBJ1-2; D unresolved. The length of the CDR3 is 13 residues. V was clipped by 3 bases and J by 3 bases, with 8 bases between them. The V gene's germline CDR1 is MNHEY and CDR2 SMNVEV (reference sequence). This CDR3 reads CASSFREHYGYTF. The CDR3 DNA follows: TGTGCCAGCAGTTTCAGAGAGCACTATGGCTACACCTTC.

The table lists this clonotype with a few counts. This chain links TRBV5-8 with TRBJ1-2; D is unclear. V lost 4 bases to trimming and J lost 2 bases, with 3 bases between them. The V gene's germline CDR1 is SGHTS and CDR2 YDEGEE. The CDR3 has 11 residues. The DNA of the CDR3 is TGTGCCAGCAGCCTGAACTATGGCTACACCTTC. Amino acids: CASSLNYGYTF.

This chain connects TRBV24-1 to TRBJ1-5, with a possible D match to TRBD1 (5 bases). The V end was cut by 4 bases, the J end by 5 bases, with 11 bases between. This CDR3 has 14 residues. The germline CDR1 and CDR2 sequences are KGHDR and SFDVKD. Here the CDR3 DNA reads TGTGCCACCAGTGAGGGGGAACGGTATCAGCCCCAGCATTTT. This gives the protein CATSEGERYQPQHF.

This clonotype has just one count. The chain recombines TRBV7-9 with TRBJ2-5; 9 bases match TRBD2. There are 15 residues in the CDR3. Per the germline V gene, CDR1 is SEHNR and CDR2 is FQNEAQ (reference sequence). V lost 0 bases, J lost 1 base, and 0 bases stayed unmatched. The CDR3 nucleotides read TGTGCCAGCAGCTTAGCTAGCGGGGGCCAAGAGACCCAGTACTTC. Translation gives CASSLASGGQETQYF.

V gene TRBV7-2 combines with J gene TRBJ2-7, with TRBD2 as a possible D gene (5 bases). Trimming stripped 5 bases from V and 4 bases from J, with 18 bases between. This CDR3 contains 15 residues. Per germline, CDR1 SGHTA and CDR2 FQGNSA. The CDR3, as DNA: TGTGCCAGCAGCCCCCGGGGAAGGTTCGGGTACGAGCAGTACTTC. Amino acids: CASSPRGRFGYEQYF.

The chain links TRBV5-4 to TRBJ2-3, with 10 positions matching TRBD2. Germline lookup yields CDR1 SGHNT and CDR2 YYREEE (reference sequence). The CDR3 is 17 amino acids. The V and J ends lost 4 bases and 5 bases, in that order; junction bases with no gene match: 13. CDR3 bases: TGTGCCAGCAGCCTGGGGGCTAGCGGGGGAAGTAAAGATACGCAGTATTTT. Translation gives CASSLGASGGSKDTQYF.

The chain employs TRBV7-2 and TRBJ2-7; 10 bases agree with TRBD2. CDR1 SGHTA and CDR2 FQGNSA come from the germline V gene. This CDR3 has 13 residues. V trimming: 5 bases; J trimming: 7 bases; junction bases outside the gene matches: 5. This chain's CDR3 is CASSTLAGVEQYF. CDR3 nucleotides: TGTGCCAGCAGCACCCTAGCGGGGGTTGAGCAGTACTTC.

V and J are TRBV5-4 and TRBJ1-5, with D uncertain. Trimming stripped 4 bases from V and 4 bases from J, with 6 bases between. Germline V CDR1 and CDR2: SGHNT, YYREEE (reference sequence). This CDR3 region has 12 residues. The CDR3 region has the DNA TGTGCCAGCAGCCGAGAAAATCAGCCCCAGCATTTT. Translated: CASSRENQPQHF.

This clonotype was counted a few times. CDR3 in amino acids: CSASRTAATEAFF. In nucleotides, the CDR3 is TGCAGTGCTAGTCGGACTGCAGCCACTGAAGCTTTCTTT. The chain employs TRBV20-1 and TRBJ1-1; no clear D gene. V was trimmed by 3 bases and J by 4 bases, leaving 12 bases between them. The CDR3 consists of 13 residues. Germline assignment: CDR1 DFQATT and CDR2 SNEGSKA (reference sequence).

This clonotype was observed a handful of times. CDR3 protein: CATSRVGLRGNSNQPQHF. The CDR3, as DNA: TGTGCCACCAGCAGAGTGGGGTTGAGGGGAAATAGCAATCAGCCCCAGCATTTT. The chain is built from TRBV15 and TRBJ1-5; a possible D gene is TRBD1 (5 bases). The ends were cut back, 1 base at V and 0 bases at J, with 16 bases in the middle. This CDR3 spans 18 amino acids. From germline, CDR1 is LNHNV and CDR2 YYDKDF (reference sequence).

Written as DNA, the CDR3 is TGCGCCAGCAGCTTGGCCTCGCAGGGGCCCACTGAAGCTTTCTTT. It is translated as CASSLASQGPTEAFF. The chain combines TRBV5-1 with TRBJ1-1; TRBD1 might be the D (6 bases). The CDR3 sequence is 15 residues long. CDR1 and CDR2 from the germline V gene are SGHRS and YFSETQ. With 0 bases removed from V and 4 bases from J, the gap between germline ends came to 13 bases.

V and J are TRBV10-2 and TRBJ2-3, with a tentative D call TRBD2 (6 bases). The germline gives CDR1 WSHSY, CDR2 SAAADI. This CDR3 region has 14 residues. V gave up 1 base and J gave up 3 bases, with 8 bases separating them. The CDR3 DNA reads TGCGCCAGCAGTGAGTTTGGAGGGACAGATACGCAGTATTTT. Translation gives CASSEFGGTDTQYF.

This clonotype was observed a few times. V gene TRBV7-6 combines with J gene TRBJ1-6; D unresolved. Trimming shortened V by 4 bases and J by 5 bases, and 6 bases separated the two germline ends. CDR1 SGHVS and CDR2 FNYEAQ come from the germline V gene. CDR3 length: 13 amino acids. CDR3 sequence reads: CASSSRNNSPLHF. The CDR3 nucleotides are TGTGCCAGCAGCTCGAGGAATAATTCACCCCTCCACTTT.

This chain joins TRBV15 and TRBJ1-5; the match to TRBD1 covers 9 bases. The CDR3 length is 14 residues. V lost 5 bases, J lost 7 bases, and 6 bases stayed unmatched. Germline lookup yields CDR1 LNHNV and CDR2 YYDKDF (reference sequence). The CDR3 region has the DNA TGTGCCACCAGCCCGGACAGGGGATACCAGCCCCAGCATTTT. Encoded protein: CATSPDRGYQPQHF. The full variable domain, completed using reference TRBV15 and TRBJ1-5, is DAMVIQNPRYQVTQFGKPVTLSCSQTLNHNVMYWYQQKSSQAPKLLFHYYDKDFNNEADTPDNFQSRRPNTSFCFLDIRSPGLGDTAMYLCATSPDRGYQPQHFGDGTRLSIL.

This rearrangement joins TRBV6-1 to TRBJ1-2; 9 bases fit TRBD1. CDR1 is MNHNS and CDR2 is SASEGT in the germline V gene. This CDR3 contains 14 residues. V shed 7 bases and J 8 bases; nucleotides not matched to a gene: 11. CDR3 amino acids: CASNSRDRVRGYTF. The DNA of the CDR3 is TGTGCCAGCAATTCCCGGGACAGGGTGAGAGGCTACACCTTC.

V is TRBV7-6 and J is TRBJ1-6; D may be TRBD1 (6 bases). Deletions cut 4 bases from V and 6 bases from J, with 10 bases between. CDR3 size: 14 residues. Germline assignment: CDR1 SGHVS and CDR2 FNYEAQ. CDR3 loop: CASSSDSGNSPLHF. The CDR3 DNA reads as TGTGCCAGCAGCTCGGACAGCGGTAATTCACCCCTCCACTTT.

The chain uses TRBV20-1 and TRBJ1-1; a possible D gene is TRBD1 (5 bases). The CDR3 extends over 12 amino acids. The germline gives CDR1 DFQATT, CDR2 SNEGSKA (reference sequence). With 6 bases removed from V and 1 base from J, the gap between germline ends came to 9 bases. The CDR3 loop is CSALGGNTEAFF. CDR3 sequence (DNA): TGCAGTGCCCTGGGGGGGAACACTGAAGCTTTCTTT.

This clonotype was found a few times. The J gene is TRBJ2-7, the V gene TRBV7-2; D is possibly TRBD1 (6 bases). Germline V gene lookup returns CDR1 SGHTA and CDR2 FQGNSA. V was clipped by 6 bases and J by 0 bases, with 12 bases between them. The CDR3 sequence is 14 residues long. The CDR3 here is CASRRTVSSYEQYF. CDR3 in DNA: TGTGCCAGCAGGAGGACAGTGAGCTCCTACGAGCAGTACTTC.